What follows are 12 T cell receptor beta chains derived from one specimen sequenced in a study of blood T cell repertoires in COVID-19. TCRdb keeps only in-frame clones here, not all; method: immunoSEQ multiplex PCR. The sample carries 150,000 to 170,000 clones, over 60% recorded once. The sample comprised peripheral blood. The receptors were gathered from an elderly woman with acute or convalescent COVID-19.

The chain combines TRBV19 with TRBJ1-5; TRBD1 matches at 11 bases. CDR1 is LNHDA and CDR2 is SQIVND in the germline V gene (reference sequence). The CDR3 loop spans 19 amino acids. V gave up 4 bases and J gave up 0 bases; unmatched junction bases: 11. The CDR3 sequence: CASSSGIGQGAYSNQPQHF. In DNA, the CDR3 is TGTGCCAGTAGTAGCGGAATAGGACAGGGGGCATATAGCAATCAGCCCCAGCATTTT.

V is TRBV5-1 and J is TRBJ2-3; 9 nucleotides match TRBD2. V was pared by 0 bases and J by 1 base, with 6 bases of the junction left unmatched. Germline CDR1 is SGHRS and CDR2 is YFSETQ. This CDR3 comprises 17 residues. The CDR3 loop reads CASSLASSGAGTDTQYF. For the CDR3, the DNA is TGCGCCAGCAGCTTGGCATCTAGCGGGGCCGGCACAGATACGCAGTATTTT. Full variable domain (missing parts from reference TRBV5-1 and TRBJ2-3): KAGVTQTPRYLIKTRGQQVTLSCSPISGHRSVSWYQQTPGQGLQFLFEYFSETQRNKGNFPGRFSGRQFSNSRSEMNVSTLELGDSALYLCASSLASSGAGTDTQYFGPGTRLTVL.

This clone has only a few counts. The rearrangement links TRBV9 to TRBJ1-1; a weak D match, TRBD1 (5 bases). The CDR3 consists of 15 residues. Per germline, CDR1 SGDLS and CDR2 YYNGEE. V lost 0 bases to trimming and J lost 6 bases, with 15 bases between them. This CDR3 is CASSVEPGQGAEAFF. In nucleotides, the CDR3 is TGTGCCAGCAGCGTAGAGCCAGGCCAGGGCGCTGAAGCTTTCTTT.

The chain employs TRBV9 and TRBJ2-5; 7 bases align to TRBD1. V lost 3 bases, J lost 4 bases, and 6 bases stayed unmatched. This CDR3 is built from 14 residues. Germline V lookup: CDR1 SGDLS, CDR2 YYNGEE. The DNA for the CDR3 is TGTGCCAGCAGCGCCCGACAGGGACCAGAGACCCAGTACTTC. Residues: CASSARQGPETQYF. Full variable domain (rest looked up from reference TRBV9 and TRBJ2-5): DSGVTQTPKHLITATGQRVTLRCSPRSGDLSVYWYQQSLDQGLQFLIQYYNGEERAKGNILERFSAQQFPDLHSELNLSSLELGDSALYFCASSARQGPETQYFGPGTRLLVL.

The rearrangement uses TRBV2 and TRBJ1-1; D is undetermined. Per the germline V gene, CDR1 is SNHLY and CDR2 is FYNNEI. The length of the CDR3 is 11 residues. Trimming left V 5 bases short and J 4 bases short, with 5 bases between. The CDR3 region is CASSLFTEAFF. DNA for the CDR3: TGTGCCAGCAGTCTCTTCACTGAAGCTTTCTTT.

The chain employs TRBV11-3 and TRBJ1-1; possibly TRBD1 for D (5 bases). Germline V gene lookup returns CDR1 SGHNT and CDR2 YENEEA. This CDR3 is built from 13 residues. The V end was cut by 4 bases, the J end by 5 bases, with 11 bases between. The DNA of the CDR3 is TGTGCCAGCAGCTCCGCCCGGGGGACTGAAGCTTTCTTT. Residues: CASSSARGTEAFF.

V and J are TRBV7-9 and TRBJ1-5; TRBD1 aligns across 7 bases. V lost 4 bases to trimming and J lost 3 bases; unmatched junction nucleotides: 3. The CDR3 sequence is 14 residues long. Germline CDR1 is SEHNR and CDR2 is FQNEAQ (reference sequence). CDR3 sequence (DNA): TGTGCCAGCAGCTCGGGACAGCCCAATCAGCCCCAGCATTTT. Translated: CASSSGQPNQPQHF.

The chain employs TRBV5-1 and TRBJ2-5, with a possible D match to TRBD2 (6 bases). Trimming cost V 3 bases and J 2 bases, with 17 bases left between them. This CDR3 is 16 amino acids long. Germline assignment: CDR1 SGHRS and CDR2 YFSETQ. The CDR3: CASSSLTVREQETQYF. The CDR3 DNA reads as TGCGCCAGCAGCTCCTTGACGGTCCGGGAGCAAGAGACCCAGTACTTC.

This chain uses TRBV2 with TRBJ2-3; TRBD2 matches 10 bases. The CDR3 covers 15 residues. With V trimmed by 6 bases and J by 6 bases, 9 bases remained unmatched. Germline V lookup: CDR1 SNHLY, CDR2 FYNNEI. CDR3 DNA sequence: TGTGCCAGCAGGAGGGGGCTAGCGGGAGCCGATACGCAGTATTTT. As protein: CASRRGLAGADTQYF.

This clone was observed a handful of times. The chain links TRBV5-4 to TRBJ1-2, with TRBD1 matching 7 bases. The CDR3 length is 15 residues. Germline V gives CDR1 SGHNT, CDR2 YYREEE (reference sequence). V lost 0 bases to trimming and J lost 3 bases; unmatched junction nucleotides: 5. The CDR3 protein is CASSLARGDHYGYTF. CDR3 nucleotide sequence: TGTGCCAGCAGCTTGGCCAGGGGGGATCACTATGGCTACACCTTC.

This clone has only a few counts. The V and J genes are TRBV4-2 and TRBJ1-4, with D hard to call. Germline-derived CDR1 and CDR2 are LGHNA and YNFKEQ. The CDR3 is 15 amino acids. With 4 bases removed from V and 3 bases from J, the gap between germline ends came to 12 bases. CDR3 residues: CASSLGLAANEKLFF. The CDR3 nucleotides are TGTGCCAGCAGCCTTGGACTAGCGGCTAATGAAAAACTGTTTTTT.

As concerns this clone: At one end the junction does not follow the germline gene, possibly because of a read error. V gene TRBV18 combines with J gene TRBJ1-1, with D unclear. Per the germline V gene, CDR1 is KGHSH and CDR2 is LQKENI. This CDR3 is 14 amino acids long. The chain's CDR3 is CASSARRANAEAFF. The CDR3 bases are TGTGCCAGCTCAGCAAGGAGAGCGAACGCTGAAGCTTTCTTT.